One and the same sample provided the 2 T cell receptor beta chains below, sequenced in a study of read filtering for tumor transcriptome and immune sequencing. The library was built from roughly 400 ng RNA with molecular barcoded adaptors for alpha/delta and beta/gamma chains. TCRdb re-derived calls from the reads in MiXCR, one entry per CDR3 protein. The sample lists around 130,000 distinct CDR3 sequences; approximately 13% were seen once. Source material: a population of CD138-negative cells sorted from bone marrow. The receptor set was obtained from a donor at least 40 years old with multiple myeloma.

The sample holds many counts of this clonotype. The chain carries TRBV30 and TRBJ2-7; D unresolved. Germline V CDR1 and CDR2: GTSNPN, SVGIG (reference sequence). The CDR3 spans 11 residues. The V gene lost 1 base and the J gene lost 2 bases, with 3 bases spanning the gap. The CDR3 bases are TGTGCCTGGAGTGAGGCCTACGAGCAGTACTTC. Its translation is CAWSEAYEQYF.

This clonotype was detected only a few times. One base away lies a much larger clone, so this may be a sequencing read error. The conserved closing phenylalanine or tryptophan is absent in this CDR3, likely reflecting a read error. CDR3 residues: CASRAGGLQGKQFL. As DNA, the CDR3 is TGTGCCAGCAGGGCCGGTGGGCTCCAAGGGAAGCAGTTCCTC. V is TRBV6-5 and J is TRBJ2-1, with D unclear. Deletions cut 6 bases from V and 11 bases from J, with 20 bases between. Germline CDR1 is MNHEY and CDR2 is SVGAGI. The CDR3 is made up of 14 amino acids.